These T cell receptor beta chains were read from a single sample in a study of T cell responses to AZD1222 COVID-19 vaccine. Sequenced by immunoSEQ multiplex PCR; TCRdb stores in-frame clones only, minus some. The profile covers 150,000 or so clones, with more than 90% appearing a single time and 15% to 20% taken by the ten largest. Material: peripheral blood, obtained on day 0 of AZD1222 vaccination. The receptor set was obtained from an adult in good health. CDR3s include the opening cysteine and the closing phenylalanine or tryptophan.

TRBJ2-3	TRBV2	CASSEALGGTDTQYF
TRBJ1-5	TRBV28	CASSLSTDIYNQPQHF
TRBJ2-1	TRBV9	CASSASGGVSYNEQFF
TRBJ1-1	TRBV6-4	CASSEFTEAFF
TRBJ2-5	TRBV9	CASSLHQGAGGETQYF
TRBJ1-1	TRBV7-3	CASSQGGRGTEAFF
TRBJ1-1	TRBV19	CASSPGPNKRVF
TRBJ1-5	TRBV27	CASSYRDRGHPQHF
TRBJ1-6	TRBV25-1	CAIRGVGDNSPLHF
TRBJ1-4	TRBV5-1	CASSLSGVEKLFF
TRBJ2-1	TRBV5-1	CASSLVHADEQFF
TRBJ1-5	TRBV7-2	CASSLGRGGGQPQHF
TRBJ1-2	TRBV18	CASSGDRDYGYTF
TRBJ2-7	TRBV9	CASSRALWRDEQYF
TRBJ2-3	TRBV6-1	CASSEGGSESTDTQYF
TRBJ2-1	TRBV7-2	CASSFPGGPSYNEQFF
TRBJ1-1	TRBV28	CASSSPPAGAEAFF
TRBJ2-7	TRBV28	CASSLLGTGPYEQYF
TRBJ1-2	TRBV7-6	CASSRDRGPYGYTF
TRBJ1-4	TRBV9	CASSVASDEKLFF
TRBJ1-1	TRBV29-1	CSVGVRGSGGAFF
TRBJ2-3	TRBV5-1	CASSLKLAGPVTDTQYF
TRBJ1-2	TRBV7-2	CASSPKGGSYGYTF
TRBJ2-3	TRBV3-1/TRBV3-2	CASSRLAGDTQYF
TRBJ1-2	TRBV2	CASARDSTNYGYTF
TRBJ1-1	TRBV6-5	CASSGVRTEAFF
TRBJ2-6	TRBV9	CASSDATQGISGANVLTF
TRBJ1-1	TRBV3-1/TRBV3-2	CASSQDGRGGTEAFF
TRBJ2-1	TRBV5-4	CASSPDRGDEQFF
TRBJ1-1	TRBV21-1	CASSKRDGNTEAFF
TRBJ2-3	TRBV9	CASSIGGGQDTQYF
TRBJ2-7	TRBV27	CASSLSGARGPREQYF
TRBJ2-2	TRBV2	CASSENFNGELFF
TRBJ2-3	TRBV7-2	CASSWTGTTNTDTQYF
TRBJ2-3	TRBV5-1	CASSPKPVDTQYF
TRBJ1-5	TRBV2	CASTGTIGNQPQHF
TRBJ1-2	TRBV7-9	CASRRGAGTHYGYTF
TRBJ2-7	TRBV6-2/TRBV6-3	CASSPPGLARAEQYF
TRBJ1-5	TRBV2	CASSGQNQPQHF
TRBJ1-5	TRBV7-6	CASSLGGGVNQPQHF